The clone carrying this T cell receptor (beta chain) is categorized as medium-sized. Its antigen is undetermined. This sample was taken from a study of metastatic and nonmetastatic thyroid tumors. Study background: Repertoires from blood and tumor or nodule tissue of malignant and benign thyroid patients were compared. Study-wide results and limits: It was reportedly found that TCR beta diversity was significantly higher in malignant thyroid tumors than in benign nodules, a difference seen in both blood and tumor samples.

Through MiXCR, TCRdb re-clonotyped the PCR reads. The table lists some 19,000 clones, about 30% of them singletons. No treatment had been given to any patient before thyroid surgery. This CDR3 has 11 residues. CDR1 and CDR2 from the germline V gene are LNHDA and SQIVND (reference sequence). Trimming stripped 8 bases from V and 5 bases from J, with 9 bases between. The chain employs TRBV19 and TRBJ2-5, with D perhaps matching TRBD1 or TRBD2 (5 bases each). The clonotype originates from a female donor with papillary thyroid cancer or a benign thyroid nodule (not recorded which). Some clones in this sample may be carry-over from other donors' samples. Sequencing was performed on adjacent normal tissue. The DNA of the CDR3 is TGTGCCAGTGGGGACCTGGAGACCCAGTACTTC. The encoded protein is CASGDLETQYF.